These 5 T cell receptor beta chains were sequenced from one sample in a study of blood T cell repertoires in COVID-19. Using immunoSEQ multiplex PCR, the repertoire was profiled, and TCRdb retains in-frame clones only, with some absent. This sample yields approximately 200,000 clones, of which more than 80% are seen a single time; about 1.2% belongs to the top ten. The sequenced sample was PBMCs or T cells enriched from blood (not recorded which). The receptors derive from a man aged 25 to 45 who had recovered from COVID-19.

This chain connects TRBV2 to TRBJ2-5; 10 bases are shared with TRBD1. CDR3 length: 15 amino acids. Germline trimming cut 4 bases from V and 4 bases from J; bases unmatched to any gene: 6. Germline V gene lookup returns CDR1 SNHLY and CDR2 FYNNEI. CDR3 sequence: CASSGKGQGRETQYF. Here the CDR3 DNA reads TGTGCCAGCAGTGGTAAGGGACAGGGGCGAGAGACCCAGTACTTC.

The rearrangement links TRBV7-6 to TRBJ2-5; D perhaps matches TRBD1 (6 bases). The ends were cut back, 2 bases at V and 2 bases at J, with 12 bases in the middle. The CDR3 is 15 amino acids. Germline CDR1 SGHVS, CDR2 FNYEAQ. CDR3 sequence reads: CASSLTGTLQETQYF. CDR3 coding DNA: TGTGCCAGCAGCTTAACCGGGACACTGCAAGAGACCCAGTACTTC.

The chain has TRBV5-6 and TRBJ2-5, with 8 bases lining up with TRBD1. This CDR3 has 14 residues. The J segment lost 9 bases and the V segment lost 3 bases, leaving 10 bases of the junction unmatched. Looked up from germline, CDR1 is SGHDT and CDR2 is YYEEEE. The DNA for the CDR3 is TGTGCCAGCAGCTCACCGGGACCACAGGGGGCCCAGTACTTC. Translating gives CASSSPGPQGAQYF.

V usage is TRBV6-5 and J usage is TRBJ2-7; D is unclear. Between the trimmed V and J ends, which lost 5 bases and 2 bases, there was a span of 10 bases. The CDR3 runs to 13 residues. Looked up from germline, CDR1 is MNHEY and CDR2 is SVGAGI. This chain's CDR3 is CASSLSGTYEQYF. The CDR3 nucleotides read TGTGCCAGCAGTCTGTCAGGAACCTACGAGCAGTACTTC.

This chain links TRBV15 with TRBJ2-6; the D gene is possibly TRBD2 (5 bases). Between the trimmed V and J ends, which lost 0 bases and 3 bases, there was a span of 12 bases. The CDR3 is made up of 17 amino acids. Germline V gene sequence: CDR1 LNHNV, CDR2 YYDKDF (reference sequence). The CDR3 is CATSRDGIGLGANVLTF. CDR3 nucleotide sequence: TGTGCCACCAGCAGAGACGGGATTGGGCTTGGGGCCAACGTCCTGACTTTC.